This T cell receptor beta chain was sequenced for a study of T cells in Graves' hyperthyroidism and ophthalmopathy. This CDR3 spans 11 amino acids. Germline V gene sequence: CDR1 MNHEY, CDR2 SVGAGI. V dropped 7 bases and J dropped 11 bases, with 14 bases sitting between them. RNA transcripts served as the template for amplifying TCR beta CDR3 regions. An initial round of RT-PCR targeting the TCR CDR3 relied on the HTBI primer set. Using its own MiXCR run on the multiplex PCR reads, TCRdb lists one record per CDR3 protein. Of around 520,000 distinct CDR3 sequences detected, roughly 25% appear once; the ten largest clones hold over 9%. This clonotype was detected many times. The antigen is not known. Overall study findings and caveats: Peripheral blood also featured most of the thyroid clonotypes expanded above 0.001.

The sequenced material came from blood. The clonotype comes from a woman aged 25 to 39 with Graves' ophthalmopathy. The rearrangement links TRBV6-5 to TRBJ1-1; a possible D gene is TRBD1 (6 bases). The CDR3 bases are TGTGCCAGCACCACGGGGGGGCTCGCTTTCTTT. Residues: CASTTGGLAFF.